A single sample gave rise to the 28 T cell receptor beta chains below, sequenced in a study of T cells in Graves' hyperthyroidism and ophthalmopathy. Researchers amplified the TCR beta CDR3 regions from RNA transcripts. First-round RT-PCR of the TCR CDR3 relied on the HTBI primer set. A single record per CDR3 protein comes from TCRdb applying MiXCR to the multiplex PCR reads. The sample records some 570,000 distinct CDR3 sequences, 14% being singletons. Sequencing used blood. The receptors derive from a young woman with Graves' ophthalmopathy.

The J gene is TRBJ1-6, the V gene TRBV30, with D possibly being TRBD1 (6 bases). Trimming cost V 2 bases and J 7 bases, with 12 bases left between them. The CDR3 contains 14 residues. The V gene's germline CDR1 is GTSNPN and CDR2 SVGIG (reference sequence). The CDR3 nucleotides are TGTGCCTGGAGTACCGGACAGTGGAATTCACCCCTCCACTTT. This sequence encodes CAWSTGQWNSPLHF.

This clonotype was seen many times. The chain links TRBV20-1 to TRBJ1-5; D unclear. V was cut by 6 bases and J by 6 bases, with 21 bases left in between. Germline V CDR1 and CDR2: DFQATT, SNEGSKA (reference sequence). This CDR3 is 15 amino acids long. The DNA for the CDR3 is TGCAGTGCCAACCGACTCCAGTCTGGGTTTCAGCCCCAGCATTTT. This codes for CSANRLQSGFQPQHF.

The sample holds many counts of this clonotype. The chain has TRBV10-3 and TRBJ1-2, with D unclear. V dropped 2 bases and J dropped 4 bases, with 8 bases sitting between them. The CDR3 totals 13 residues. Germline CDR1 reads ENHRY; CDR2 reads SYGVKD. CDR3 amino acids: CAISEEAAYGYTF. The CDR3 nucleotides are TGTGCCATCAGTGAGGAGGCAGCCTATGGCTACACCTTC.

This clonotype was recorded many times. The chain combines TRBV7-9 with TRBJ2-3; 8 bases align to TRBD1. The CDR3 runs 15 residues. The J segment lost 6 bases and the V segment lost 8 bases, leaving 13 bases of the junction unmatched. Germline-derived CDR1 and CDR2 are SEHNR and FQNEAQ (reference sequence). The CDR3 reads CASGRDRGEGDTQYF. The CDR3 bases are TGTGCCAGCGGACGTGACAGGGGAGAAGGGGATACGCAGTATTTT.

V and J are TRBV6-1 and TRBJ2-7; D may correspond to TRBD1 or TRBD2 (6 bases each). Trimming removed 3 bases at V and 7 bases at J, with 16 bases between. The germline gives CDR1 MNHNS, CDR2 SASEGT. This CDR3 is built from 14 residues. The CDR3 region has the DNA TGTGCCAGCAGTGACGGGGGCAGGGGTTGGGAGCAGTACTTC. As protein: CASSDGGRGWEQYF.

DNA for the CDR3: TGTGCCAGCTCACTCTCTTCGGGGTTGGATCAGCCCCAGCATTTT. This sequence encodes CASSLSSGLDQPQHF. The rearrangement links TRBV18 to TRBJ1-5; D uncertain. Germline V gene data show CDR1 as KGHSH and CDR2 as LQKENI. The CDR3 loop spans 15 amino acids. The V and J ends lost 4 bases and 5 bases respectively, with 15 bases between them.

This clonotype was seen only a few times. The chain couples TRBV19 to TRBJ2-1, with TRBD2 matching over 9 bases. The CDR3 runs 13 residues. The junction had 5 bases not matched to a gene; V was cut back by 5 bases and J by 9 bases. Germline assignment: CDR1 LNHDA and CDR2 SQIVND (reference sequence). This CDR3 is CASSLEREAEQFF. For the CDR3, the DNA is TGTGCCAGTAGTCTTGAGCGGGAGGCTGAGCAGTTCTTC.

There are many counts of this clonotype. The chain has TRBV27 and TRBJ2-3; D is undetermined. The V gene's germline CDR1 is MNHEY and CDR2 SMNVEV (reference sequence). CDR3 length equals 14 residues. Trimming cost V 5 bases and J 4 bases, with 13 bases left between them. The CDR3 nucleotides are TGTGCCAGCAGTCCCGCTAGGGTTGCAGATACGCAGTATTTT. It translates to CASSPARVADTQYF.

The chain joins TRBV29-1 to TRBJ2-7, with 10 positions matching TRBD1. The CDR3 spans 12 residues. CDR1 SQVTM and CDR2 ANQGSEA come from the germline V gene. The ends lost 6 bases at V and 7 bases at J; junction bases unmatched: 6. The CDR3, as DNA: TGCAGCGTCCTGCGGGGACAGGGGGAGCAGTACTTC. It is translated as CSVLRGQGEQYF.

Regarding this clonotype: Its ends do not fully match the called genes, so a read error is possible. The rearrangement links TRBV9 to TRBJ2-7; D gene unclear. CDR1 SGDLS and CDR2 YYNGEE come from the germline V gene. There are 15 residues in the CDR3. Written as DNA, the CDR3 is TGTGTCAGCAGCGTCGGCGTTTCCCTTTCCTACGAGCAGTACTTC. Translating it yields CVSSVGVSLSYEQYF.

This clonotype has a count of ten or more. The chain uses TRBV3-1 and TRBJ2-7; 8 bases fit TRBD1. Looked up from germline, CDR1 is LGHDT and CDR2 is YNNKEL (reference sequence). V lost 3 bases and J lost 2; bases outside the gene matches: 3. The CDR3 contains 14 residues. CDR3 sequence (DNA): TGTGCCAGCAGCCAGGGGACAGGACCCTACGAGCAGTACTTC. Amino acid sequence: CASSQGTGPYEQYF.

This clonotype showed up just a few times. V is TRBV2 and J is TRBJ2-1; the D is unclear. Deletions cut 5 bases from V and 8 bases from J, with 16 bases between. The CDR3 totals 14 residues. CDR1 and CDR2 (germline): SNHLY, FYNNEI. DNA for the CDR3: TGTGCCAGCAGTCCCTTAACCCCTAGGGATGAGCAGTTCTTC. Amino acids: CASSPLTPRDEQFF.

The rearrangement uses TRBV19 and TRBJ2-7; 7 bases are shared with TRBD2. V was pared by 8 bases and J by 2 bases, with 12 bases of the junction left unmatched. Per germline, CDR1 LNHDA and CDR2 SQIVND (reference sequence). CDR3 size: 15 residues. The DNA of the CDR3 is TGTGCCAGTCAATTTCACCGAGGACTAGCCTACGAGCAGTACTTC. Encoded protein: CASQFHRGLAYEQYF.

This clonotype was counted a few times. V is TRBV6-2 or TRBV6-3 and J is TRBJ2-7; D may correspond to TRBD1 or TRBD2 (5 bases each). V was cut by 6 bases and J by 2 bases, with 23 bases left in between. This CDR3 region has 17 residues. The germline CDR1 and CDR2 sequences are MNHEY and SVGEGT. The CDR3, as DNA: TGTGCCAGCAGACCTCCCGTTGGAAGGGGACCCGCCTACGAGCAGTACTTC. Amino acid sequence: CASRPPVGRGPAYEQYF.

The V and J genes are TRBV19 and TRBJ2-7; 7 bases agree with TRBD1. J gave up 6 bases and V 5 bases, and 7 bases lay outside the gene matches. The CDR3 extends over 13 amino acids. Germline CDR1 and CDR2: LNHDA and SQIVND (reference sequence). The CDR3 DNA sequence: TGTGCCAGTAGTGTTAAGGGGGCGAGCGAGCAGTACTTC. This translates into CASSVKGASEQYF.

This clonotype was picked up many times. The chain carries TRBV9 and TRBJ2-2, with TRBD1 matching over 11 bases. CDR3 length: 15 amino acids. The V and J ends lost 0 bases and 6 bases, in that order; junction bases with no gene match: 1. The germline V gene encodes CDR1 SGDLS and CDR2 YYNGEE. Written as DNA, the CDR3 is TGTGCCAGCAGCGTAGAGGGACAGGGGGCCGGGGAGCTGTTTTTT. It is translated as CASSVEGQGAGELFF.

This clonotype was found a few times. The gene calls are TRBV30 and TRBJ2-7, with TRBD1 matching 12 bases. The CDR3 runs 15 residues. From germline, CDR1 is GTSNPN and CDR2 SVGIG (reference sequence). V shed 7 bases and J 4 bases; nucleotides not matched to a gene: 11. The CDR3 spells CASLNRDRGLYEQYF. CDR3 nucleotides: TGTGCCTCTCTCAACCGGGACAGGGGGCTATACGAGCAGTACTTC.

This clonotype was seen only a few times. The CDR3 DNA reads as TGTGCCAGCAGCTTAGCGGCGGCCAGCTCTGGAAACACCATATATTTT. Protein sequence: CASSLAAASSGNTIYF. The rearrangement uses TRBV7-6 and TRBJ1-3; D gene uncertain. Trimming pared 0 bases from V and 0 bases from J, leaving 9 bases between. The CDR3 totals 16 residues. CDR1 is SGHVS, CDR2 FNYEAQ, per germline.

The genes are TRBV4-1 and TRBJ1-5; TRBD1 matches 12 bases. Germline CDR1 reads MGHRA; CDR2 reads YSYEKL. This CDR3 spans 17 amino acids. The J segment lost 4 bases and the V segment lost 3 bases, leaving 7 bases of the junction unmatched. The DNA of the CDR3 is TGCGCCAGCAGCCAGGGACAGGGGGCCAGAATGAATCAGCCCCAGCATTTT. Its protein is CASSQGQGARMNQPQHF.

This clonotype was counted only a few times. This chain joins TRBV19 and TRBJ1-4; 7 nucleotides line up with TRBD1. Germline CDR1 reads LNHDA; CDR2 reads SQIVND (reference sequence). The CDR3 totals 19 residues. V dropped 5 bases and J dropped 1; count of bases not matched to a gene: 16. This CDR3 reads CASSPRLTGLRKTNEKLFF. DNA for the CDR3: TGTGCCAGTAGTCCTCGCTTGACAGGGTTGAGGAAAACTAATGAAAAACTGTTTTTT.

This clonotype occurred a few times. The rearrangement uses TRBV6-1 and TRBJ2-4; TRBD2 might be the D (6 bases). CDR1 is MNHNS, CDR2 SASEGT, per germline. CDR3 length: 15 residues. Trimming pared 4 bases from V and 6 bases from J, leaving 16 bases between. This CDR3 is CASSALRDLGNIQYF. CDR3 nucleotides: TGTGCCAGCAGTGCCCTCAGGGACTTGGGAAACATTCAGTACTTC.

Many counts were recorded for this clonotype. The rearrangement links TRBV6-2 or TRBV6-3 to TRBJ2-1, with 11 nucleotides matching TRBD2. The CDR3 totals 16 residues. Germline V gene sequence: CDR1 MNHEY, CDR2 SVGEGT. The junction had 4 bases not matched to a gene; V was cut back by 5 bases and J by 1 base. Here the CDR3 reads CASSLSGRGSYNEQFF. The CDR3 coding sequence is TGTGCCAGCAGTCTTAGCGGGAGGGGGTCCTACAATGAGCAGTTCTTC.

The chain joins TRBV5-4 to TRBJ2-4; TRBD1 matches at 9 bases. The CDR3 is 16 amino acids. The germline V gene encodes CDR1 SGHNT and CDR2 YYREEE (reference sequence). The V and J ends lost 3 bases and 1 base, in that order; junction bases with no gene match: 5. The CDR3 DNA is TGTGCCAGCAGCTCCACAGGGGGCTCGGCCAAAAACATTCAGTACTTC. The encoded protein is CASSSTGGSAKNIQYF.

This clonotype was recorded many times. The gene calls are TRBV20-1 and TRBJ1-1; maybe TRBD1 (6 bases). This CDR3 has 18 amino acids. Trimming left V 3 bases short and J 0 bases short, with 23 bases between. Germline loops: CDR1 DFQATT, CDR2 SNEGSKA (reference sequence). The CDR3 DNA reads TGCAGTGCTAGGCGACCTAGGGGGGGTAAATATATGAACACTGAAGCTTTCTTT. It specifies CSARRPRGGKYMNTEAFF.

The sample holds many counts of this clonotype. V and J are TRBV11-2 and TRBJ2-5, with D uncertain. V was shortened by 3 bases and J by 2 bases, with 7 bases between the two germline ends. The CDR3 covers 13 residues. Germline CDR1 reads SGHAT; CDR2 reads FQNNGV. CDR3 in amino acids: CASSLSVQETQYF. CDR3 in DNA: TGTGCCAGCAGCTTGAGCGTTCAAGAGACCCAGTACTTC.

In its sample, this clonotype was seen many times. The V and J genes are TRBV30 and TRBJ1-5; D is unclear. CDR1 is GTSNPN, CDR2 SVGIG, per germline (reference sequence). The V and J ends lost 0 bases and 6 bases respectively, with 12 bases between them. The CDR3 sequence is 14 residues long. CDR3 in DNA: TGTGCCTGGAGTGTATTAGGGTTCAGTCAGCCCCAGCATTTT. Translating it yields CAWSVLGFSQPQHF.

This clonotype appeared many times. V is TRBV5-1 and J is TRBJ2-1; D is unclear. Trimming left V 2 bases short and J 5 bases short, with 14 bases between. Germline CDR1 SGHRS, CDR2 YFSETQ. CDR3 length: 15 residues. The CDR3 nucleotides read TGCGCCAGCAGCTTCGTGACGGATGGGGACAATGAGCAGTTCTTC. Amino acid sequence: CASSFVTDGDNEQFF.

This clonotype was seen repeatedly, ten times or more. At one of its ends the junction is not consistent with the germline gene, which may arise from a read error. The chain has TRBV7-7 and TRBJ2-3; the match to TRBD2 covers 8 bases. CDR3 length equals 14 residues. The germline gives CDR1 SSHAT, CDR2 FNYEAQ (reference sequence). The CDR3 DNA follows: TGTGCTAGCAGCGAGGGACTAGGGTGGGCTACGCAGTATTTT. Translated: CASSEGLGWATQYF.